This TCR beta chain appears in the sequencing data of a study of PD-1 blockade in classical Hodgkin lymphoma. Sequencing used immunoSEQ multiplex PCR; TCRdb keeps in-frame clones, though not all of them. The top ten hold 15% to 20% of the sample, which has about 47,000 clones, 80% seen once. Time point denoted: cycle 4 day 1 (C4D1), after about 6 weeks of nivolumab. Relapse was seen in all patients after autologous stem cell transplantation, and brentuximab vedotin exposure was variable. Concerning this clone: Its antigen is as yet unknown.

Study-wide points: A significant rise in TCR diversity was seen by C4D1 for CD4+ cells but not for CD8+ cells. What caused the repertoire differences, perhaps disease activity or prior therapy, remains undefined.

The TCR sequence derives from a human donor with classical Hodgkin lymphoma. Material: peripheral blood mononuclear cells (PBMCs), obtained before the fourth cycle of nivolumab.

The CDR3 loop is CASSRDQFSTDTQYF. As DNA, the CDR3 is TGTGCCAGCAGTCGAGACCAGTTTAGCACAGATACGCAGTATTTT. The rearrangement links TRBV7-9 to TRBJ2-3; D not resolved. The CDR3 is 15 amino acids. Germline CDR1 SEHNR, CDR2 FQNEAQ (reference sequence). V lost 6 bases and J 0 bases, leaving 13 bases between the germline ends.